This TCR beta chain was identified during a study of identical twins. TCRdb recomputed calls from the 5' RACE reads with MiXCR, one row per CDR3 protein. The table records 510,000 or so distinct CDR3 sequences, around 15% of them present only once. Trimming shortened V by 5 bases and J by 4 bases, and 8 bases separated the two germline ends. CDR1 and CDR2 (germline): MDHEN, SYDVKM. This CDR3 contains 12 residues. The same sample was also used in a study of yellow fever vaccine responses in identical twins.

This chain uses TRBV28 with TRBJ1-2; D unclear. This TCR was recovered from a young woman in good health. Input material: CD4+ T cells sorted from blood. The DNA for the CDR3 is TGTGCCAGCAGTGTAGACGGCTATGGCTACACCTTC. This gives the protein CASSVDGYGYTF.